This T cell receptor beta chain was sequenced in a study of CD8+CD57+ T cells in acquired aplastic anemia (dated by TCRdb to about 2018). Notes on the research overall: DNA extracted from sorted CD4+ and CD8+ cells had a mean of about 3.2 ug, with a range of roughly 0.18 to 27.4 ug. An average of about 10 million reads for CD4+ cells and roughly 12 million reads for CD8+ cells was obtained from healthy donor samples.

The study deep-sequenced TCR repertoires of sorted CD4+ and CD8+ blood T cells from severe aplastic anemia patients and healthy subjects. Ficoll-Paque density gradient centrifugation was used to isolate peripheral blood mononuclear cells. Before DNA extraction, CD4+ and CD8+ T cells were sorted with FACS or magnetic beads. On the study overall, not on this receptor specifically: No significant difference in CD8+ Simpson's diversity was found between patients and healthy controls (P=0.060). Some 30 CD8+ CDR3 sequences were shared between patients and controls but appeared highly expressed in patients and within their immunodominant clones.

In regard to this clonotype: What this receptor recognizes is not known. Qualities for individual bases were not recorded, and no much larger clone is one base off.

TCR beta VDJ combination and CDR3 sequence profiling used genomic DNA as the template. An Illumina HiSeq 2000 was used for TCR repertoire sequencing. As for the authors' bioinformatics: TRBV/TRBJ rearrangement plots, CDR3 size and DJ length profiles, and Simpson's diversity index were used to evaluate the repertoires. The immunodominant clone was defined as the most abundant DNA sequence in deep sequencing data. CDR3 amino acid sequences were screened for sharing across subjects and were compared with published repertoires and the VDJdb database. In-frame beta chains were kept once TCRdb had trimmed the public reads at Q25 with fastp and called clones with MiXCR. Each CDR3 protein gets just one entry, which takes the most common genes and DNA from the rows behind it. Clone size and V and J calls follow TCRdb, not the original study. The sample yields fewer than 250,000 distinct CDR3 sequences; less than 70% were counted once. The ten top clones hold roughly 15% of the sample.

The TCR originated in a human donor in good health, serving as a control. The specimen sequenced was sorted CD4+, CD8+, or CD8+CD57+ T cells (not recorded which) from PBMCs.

In nucleotide form, the sequence is TGTGCCAGCAGCTTAAGGGTCCCCTCGACAGCCTTGACCCCGGTGTTTTTT. Its protein reads: CASSLRVPSTALTPVFF. The rearranged chain carries TRBV7-8 and TRBJ1-4, and possibly TRBD1, on 5 matching bases. There are 17 amino acids in the CDR3, from cysteine to phenylalanine inclusive. Kept here is only the CDR3 DNA, which spans 51 bases and is read in frame from base 1. Trimming removed 2 bases from V and 15 bases from J, leaving 28 bases between the germline ends. The germline V gene provides CDR1 SGHVS and CDR2 FQNEAQ.